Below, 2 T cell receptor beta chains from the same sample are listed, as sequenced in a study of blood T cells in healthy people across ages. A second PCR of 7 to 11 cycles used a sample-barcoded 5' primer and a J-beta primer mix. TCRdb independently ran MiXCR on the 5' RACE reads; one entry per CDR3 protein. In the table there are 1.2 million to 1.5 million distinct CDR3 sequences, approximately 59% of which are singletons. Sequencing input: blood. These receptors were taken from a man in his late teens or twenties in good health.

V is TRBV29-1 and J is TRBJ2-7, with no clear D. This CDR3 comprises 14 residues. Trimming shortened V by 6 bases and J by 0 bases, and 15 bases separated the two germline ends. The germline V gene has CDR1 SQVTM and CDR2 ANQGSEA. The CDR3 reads CSVRSRKDSYEQYF. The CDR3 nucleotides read TGCAGCGTGAGGAGCAGGAAAGACTCCTACGAGCAGTACTTC.

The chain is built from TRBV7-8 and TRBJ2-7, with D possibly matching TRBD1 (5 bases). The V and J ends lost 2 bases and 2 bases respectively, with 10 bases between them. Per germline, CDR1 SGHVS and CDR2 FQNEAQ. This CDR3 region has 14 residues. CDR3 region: CASSLRTPTYEQYF. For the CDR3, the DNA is TGTGCCAGCAGCTTACGGACACCCACCTACGAGCAGTACTTC.